The source of this T cell receptor beta chain is a study of cytomegalovirus exposure and HLA in healthy donors. Findings and caveats of the study: Researchers catalogued approximately 170 TCR beta chains as cytomegalovirus-associated.

A word on this clone: Its specificity is unknown.

This CDR3 comprises 17 residues. Germline CDR1 reads SGHTA; CDR2 reads FQGNSA. V shed 1 base, J shed 2 bases, and the junction held 9 bases outside the gene matches. 60 Vbeta and 13 Jbeta primers were used in PCR. Clones were read by immunoSEQ multiplex PCR, and TCRdb kept only the in-frame ones, dropping some. The listing contains about 120,000 clones. The J gene is TRBJ2-3, the V gene TRBV7-2; 7 bases align to TRBD2. The sample comprised PBMCs. The receptor's source is a man between 18 and 29 years old in good health and CMV-seronegative. The CDR3: CASSLDGTSVTTDTQYF. As DNA, the CDR3 is TGTGCCAGCAGCTTAGATGGTACTAGCGTAACCACAGATACGCAGTATTTT.